A single sample is the source of the 27 T cell receptor beta chains below, sequenced in a study of blood T cell repertoires in COVID-19. Profiling relied on immunoSEQ multiplex PCR, and the TCRdb table lists in-frame clones only, not all of them. Seen here are approximately 410,000 clones, 86% observed once, and the top ten hold under 1.5%. Sequencing was carried out using peripheral blood. The receptors originated from a woman in her twenties or thirties with active or convalescent COVID-19.

The rearrangement joins TRBV30 to TRBJ2-5; 7 bases are shared with TRBD2. Germline V gene sequence: CDR1 GTSNPN, CDR2 SVGIG (reference sequence). Trimming removed 0 bases from V and 1 base from J; junction bases left unmatched: 8. CDR3 length: 16 amino acids. DNA for the CDR3: TGTGCCTGGAGTGTAGGTGTGGGAGGGCCCCAAGAGACCCAGTACTTC. Translation gives CAWSVGVGGPQETQYF. Variable domain in full (rest from reference TRBV30 and TRBJ2-5): SQTIHQWPATLVQPVGSPLSLECTVEGTSNPNLYWYRQAAGRGLQLLFYSVGIGQISSEVPQNLSASRPQDRQFILSSKKLLLSDSGFYLCAWSVGVGGPQETQYFGPGTRLLVL.

The V gene is TRBV29-1, the J gene TRBJ1-2; D not certain. The CDR3 extends over 13 amino acids. Germline loops: CDR1 SQVTM, CDR2 ANQGSEA. V lost 7 bases and J lost 8, with 20 bases in between. The CDR3 reads CSAFTMVGEGYTF. Written as DNA, the CDR3 is TGCAGCGCCTTCACCATGGTTGGAGAGGGCTACACCTTC.

The rearrangement links TRBV11-2 to TRBJ2-7; 7 nucleotides agree with TRBD1. The ends lost 4 bases at V and 3 bases at J; junction bases unmatched: 9. Germline-derived CDR1 and CDR2 are SGHAT and FQNNGV. The CDR3 loop spans 15 amino acids. CDR3 nucleotide sequence: TGTGCCAGCAGCTCACCGGGACAGAGGTACTACGAGCAGTACTTC. It specifies CASSSPGQRYYEQYF.

V gene TRBV19 combines with J gene TRBJ2-6; D is ambiguous. Germline V lookup: CDR1 LNHDA, CDR2 SQIVND (reference sequence). Trimming took off 7 bases at V and 0 bases at J, with 7 bases between the two ends. The CDR3 extends over 14 amino acids. CDR3 in amino acids: CASNPRSGANVLTF. CDR3 sequence (DNA): TGTGCCAGTAATCCCCGCTCTGGGGCCAACGTCCTGACTTTC. The complete variable domain, with remaining parts taken from reference TRBV19 and TRBJ2-6, reads DGGITQSPKYLFRKEGQNVTLSCEQNLNHDAMYWYRQDPGQGLRLIYYSQIVNDFQKGDIAEGYSVSREKKESFPLTVTSAQKNPTAFYLCASNPRSGANVLTFGAGSRLTVL.

The rearrangement links TRBV14 to TRBJ1-1; TRBD1 aligns across 10 bases. CDR1 SGHDN and CDR2 FVKESK come from the germline V gene. The CDR3 consists of 15 residues. The V gene end was trimmed by 3 bases and the J gene end by 4 bases; junction bases not matched to a gene: 5. The DNA of the CDR3 is TGTGCCAGCAGCCAGGACAGGGGGGGGATCACTGAAGCTTTCTTT. The encoded protein is CASSQDRGGITEAFF.

The rearrangement joins TRBV19 to TRBJ2-7; weak D call: TRBD1 (6 bases). Germline CDR1 and CDR2: LNHDA and SQIVND (reference sequence). The CDR3 length is 13 residues. V lost 5 bases and J 3 bases, leaving 11 bases between the germline ends. For the CDR3, the DNA is TGTGCCAGTAGTCCCGGCAGGGGCTACGAGCAGTACTTC. Its protein is CASSPGRGYEQYF.

The V call is TRBV7-2, the J call TRBJ1-2; TRBD1 aligns across 8 bases. Germline lookup yields CDR1 SGHTA and CDR2 FQGNSA. This CDR3 spans 14 amino acids. The junction had 7 bases not matched to a gene; V was cut back by 6 bases and J by 4 bases. DNA of the CDR3: TGTGCCAGCAGGGCGACAGGGGCGGGCTATGGCTACACCTTC. It is translated as CASRATGAGYGYTF.

The CDR3 nucleotides are TGTGCCAGCAGCCCCCGACTCACAGGGGTCAGCACAGATACGCAGTATTTT. Residues: CASSPRLTGVSTDTQYF. The chain employs TRBV7-9 and TRBJ2-3, with 7 bases matching TRBD1. With V trimmed by 5 bases and J by 0 bases, 11 bases remained unmatched. Germline CDR1 SEHNR, CDR2 FQNEAQ (reference sequence). The CDR3 runs to 17 residues.

This chain uses TRBV4-1 with TRBJ2-7, with 8 bases fitting TRBD1. The germline V gene has CDR1 MGHRA and CDR2 YSYEKL. The CDR3 consists of 16 residues. V shed 4 bases, J shed 4 bases, and the junction held 12 bases outside the gene matches. CDR3: CASSPWTGRTGYEQYF. The CDR3 region has the DNA TGCGCCAGCAGCCCCTGGACAGGGAGGACGGGTTACGAGCAGTACTTC.

This clone was recorded once. The genes are TRBV2 and TRBJ2-2; the match to TRBD2 covers 7 bases. Looked up from germline, CDR1 is SNHLY and CDR2 is FYNNEI. With V trimmed by 8 bases and J by 6 bases, 9 bases remained unmatched. This CDR3 is 14 amino acids long. The DNA of the CDR3 is TGTGCCAGCCGGGGGGACCCCCAACCCGGGGAGCTGTTTTTT. As protein: CASRGDPQPGELFF.

This rearrangement joins TRBV12-3 or TRBV12-4 to TRBJ2-3; D may be TRBD2 (5 bases). V lost 3 bases and J 7 bases, leaving 11 bases between the germline ends. The CDR3 consists of 13 residues. The CDR3 loop is CASSLGSLNTQYF. The DNA of the CDR3 is TGTGCCAGCAGTTTGGGGAGTCTAAATACGCAGTATTTT.

This clone was picked up one time. CDR3 loop: CASSQAGGFGSPLHF. The CDR3 nucleotides are TGTGCCAGCAGCCAAGCCGGAGGGTTCGGTTCACCCCTCCACTTT. The genes are TRBV3-1 (or the pseudogene TRBV3-2) and TRBJ1-6, with D hard to call. Germline CDR1 and CDR2: LGHDT and YNNKEL (reference sequence). V shed 1 base and J shed 9 bases, with 13 bases lying between them. The CDR3 runs 15 residues.

The rearrangement joins TRBV5-1 to TRBJ2-7, with 9 bases lining up with TRBD1. The CDR3 has 15 amino acids. Trimming took 4 bases from V and 0 from J; bases not matched to a gene: 5. Germline V gene data show CDR1 as SGHRS and CDR2 as YFSETQ. CDR3 bases: TGCGCCAGCAGCCTGACAGGGGGAGTCTCCTACGAGCAGTACTTC. This translates into CASSLTGGVSYEQYF.

The chain employs TRBV6-1 and TRBJ2-7; 7 positions agree with TRBD1. The ends lost 1 base at V and 3 bases at J; junction bases unmatched: 6. The CDR3 runs to 15 residues. Germline-derived CDR1 and CDR2 are MNHNS and SASEGT. The CDR3 bases are TGTGCCAGCAGTGAAGGGTTGGGACAGCTCTACGAGCAGTACTTC. Translated, it gives CASSEGLGQLYEQYF.

This clone came up many times. The chain carries TRBV11-2 and TRBJ1-2, with TRBD1 matching 9 bases. The V and J ends lost 2 bases and 7 bases, in that order; junction bases with no gene match: 5. CDR1 is SGHAT and CDR2 is FQNNGV in the germline V gene. This CDR3 is built from 14 residues. This CDR3 is CASSLTGQGTGYTF. CDR3 DNA sequence: TGTGCCAGCAGCTTAACGGGACAGGGTACTGGCTACACCTTC.

The V gene is TRBV7-9, the J gene TRBJ1-2; weak D call: TRBD1 (5 bases). The CDR3 consists of 13 residues. Germline V gene sequence: CDR1 SEHNR, CDR2 FQNEAQ (reference sequence). Trimming took 1 base from V and 6 from J, leaving 9 bases between them. The CDR3 sequence: CASSLVARDGYTF. The CDR3 nucleotides read TGTGCCAGCAGCTTAGTCGCCAGGGATGGCTACACCTTC. Full variable domain (outside the CDR3, taken from reference TRBV7-9 and TRBJ1-2): DTGVSQNPRHKITKRGQNVTFRCDPISEHNRLYWYRQTLGQGPEFLTYFQNEAQLEKSRLLSDRFSAERPKGSFSTLEIQRTEQGDSAMYLCASSLVARDGYTFGSGTRLTVV.

The chain has TRBV2 and TRBJ1-1; 7 bases are a match to TRBD1. The CDR3 loop spans 14 amino acids. V trimming: 7 bases; J trimming: 5 bases; junction bases outside the gene matches: 10. The germline V gene has CDR1 SNHLY and CDR2 FYNNEI. CDR3 region: CASNLGGLRTEAFF. CDR3 nucleotide sequence: TGTGCCAGCAATCTAGGGGGCCTGAGGACTGAAGCTTTCTTT.

The chain is built from TRBV6-5 and TRBJ2-3, with 10 nucleotides matching TRBD2. The ends lost 5 bases at V and 7 bases at J; junction bases unmatched: 6. The CDR3 totals 14 residues. CDR1 is MNHEY, CDR2 SVGAGI, per germline. The CDR3 DNA sequence: TGTGCCAGCAGTAGCGGGGGGGCCCATCATACGCAGTATTTT. Translated: CASSSGGAHHTQYF.

The genes are TRBV11-2 and TRBJ1-1; 8 positions match TRBD1. The CDR3 totals 17 residues. The junction had 11 bases not matched to a gene; V was cut back by 3 bases and J by 2 bases. CDR1 and CDR2 from the germline V gene are SGHAT and FQNNGV. The CDR3 nucleotides read TGTGCCAGCAGCTTTAGGACAGGGTTGATGAGAAACACTGAAGCTTTCTTT. It translates to CASSFRTGLMRNTEAFF. Full variable domain (rest looked up from reference TRBV11-2 and TRBJ1-1): EAGVAQSPRYKIIEKRQSVAFWCNPISGHATLYWYQQILGQGPKLLIQFQNNGVVDDSQLPKDRFSAERLKGVDSTLKIQPAKLEDSAVYLCASSFRTGLMRNTEAFFGQGTRLTVV.

This clone came up a few times. The V and J genes are TRBV2 and TRBJ1-5; D perhaps matches TRBD1 (5 bases). The CDR3 runs to 14 residues. The V end lost 1 base, the J end lost 4 bases, and 8 bases lay between the germline ends. CDR1 SNHLY and CDR2 FYNNEI come from the germline V gene. The CDR3 bases are TGTGCCAGCAGTGAAGGACAGAGAAATCAGCCCCAGCATTTT. It yields the protein CASSEGQRNQPQHF.

To note about this clone: This same CDR3 is encoded by further DNA sequences in the sample. This sequence joins TRBV5-1 and TRBJ2-3, with 7 bases identical to TRBD2. The CDR3 runs to 14 residues. Germline V gene lookup returns CDR1 SGHRS and CDR2 YFSETQ. The trim removed 5 bases at V and 0 bases at J, leaving 3 bases unmatched. CDR3 nucleotides: TGCGCCAGCAGGGGTAGCGGGAGCACAGATACGCAGTATTTT. Translation: CASRGSGSTDTQYF.

The chain employs TRBV27 and TRBJ1-2; 8 bases fit TRBD1. Germline CDR1 MNHEY, CDR2 SMNVEV (reference sequence). The trim removed 5 bases at V and 8 bases at J, leaving 13 bases unmatched. The CDR3 is 15 amino acids. CDR3 nucleotide sequence: TGTGCCAGCAGTAAGGAATGGACAGGGCTTTGGGGCTACACCTTC. The encoded protein is CASSKEWTGLWGYTF.

V gene TRBV7-9 combines with J gene TRBJ1-1; 7 bases line up with TRBD1. V shed 6 bases, J shed 7 bases, and the junction held 17 bases outside the gene matches. Per germline, CDR1 SEHNR and CDR2 FQNEAQ (reference sequence). The CDR3 is made up of 16 amino acids. CDR3 sequence reads: CASREGDSPPRGEAFF. CDR3 DNA: TGTGCCAGCAGAGAGGGGGACAGCCCTCCGCGGGGTGAAGCTTTCTTT.

The genes are TRBV6-5 and TRBJ1-5; D remains ambiguous. Between the trimmed V and J ends, which lost 7 bases and 2 bases, there was a span of 15 bases. Per germline, CDR1 MNHEY and CDR2 SVGAGI. The CDR3 is 15 residues long. The CDR3 loop reads CASTQSRVGNQPQHF. CDR3 in DNA: TGTGCCAGCACCCAATCGCGGGTAGGCAATCAGCCCCAGCATTTT.

The chain employs TRBV12-3 or TRBV12-4 and TRBJ2-3; D is uncertain. V dropped 3 bases and J dropped 6 bases, with 4 bases sitting between them. The CDR3 sequence is 11 residues long. The CDR3 DNA sequence: TGTGCCAGCAGTTTGTATGATACGCAGTATTTT. As protein: CASSLYDTQYF.

The V and J genes are TRBV19 and TRBJ1-1, with D tentatively TRBD1 (5 bases). The CDR3 extends over 13 amino acids. Germline CDR1 is LNHDA and CDR2 is SQIVND (reference sequence). The ends were cut back, 4 bases at V and 1 base at J, with 7 bases in the middle. CDR3 in DNA: TGTGCCAGTAGTAACAGGAAGAACACTGAAGCTTTCTTT. It specifies CASSNRKNTEAFF.

V is TRBV5-4 and J is TRBJ2-1; D is perhaps TRBD2 (6 bases). The germline V gene encodes CDR1 SGHNT and CDR2 YYREEE (reference sequence). V lost 4 bases and J lost 4, with 18 bases in between. The CDR3 runs 16 residues. The CDR3 sequence: CASSPPAGPPYNEQFF. CDR3 DNA sequence: TGTGCCAGCAGCCCCCCCGCGGGACCGCCTTACAATGAGCAGTTCTTC.